This T cell receptor (beta chain) comes out of a study of blood T cell repertoires in COVID-19. Study-wide context: Samples came from the United States, Italy and Spain, spanning acute and convalescent COVID-19. PBMCs, B-cell-depleted T cells, or T cells were the source of the cDNA or gDNA that made up the material.

Turning to this clone: A junction end diverges from the germline sequence, so it may reflect a read error.

The CDR3 runs 15 residues. Germline V gene data show CDR1 as SSHAT and CDR2 as FNYEAQ (reference sequence). Authors' data handling: Reference gene primer amplification gave nucleated cell count estimates. Clones were read by immunoSEQ multiplex PCR, and TCRdb kept only the in-frame ones, dropping some. V, J and clone size are those of that table, while D and trimming were read from the DNA. Of about 170,000 clones in the sample, 70% to 90% were seen once. The clonotype comes from a woman aged 80 or older with COVID-19, enrolled during active disease. The sequencing sample was made of peripheral blood. The gene calls are TRBV7-7 and TRBJ2-5, with TRBD2 identical over 9 bases. The CDR3, as DNA: TGTGCTAGCAGCGGTAGCGGGAGTGGCCAAGAGACCCAGTACTTC. It encodes CASSGSGSGQETQYF. Filled out from reference TRBV7-7 and TRBJ2-5, the complete variable domain reads GAGVSQSPRYKVTKRGQDVTLRCDPISSHATLYWYQQALGQGPEFLTYFNYEAQPDKSGLPSDRFSAERPEGSISTLTIQRTEQRDSAMYRCASSGSGSGQETQYFGPGTRLLVL.